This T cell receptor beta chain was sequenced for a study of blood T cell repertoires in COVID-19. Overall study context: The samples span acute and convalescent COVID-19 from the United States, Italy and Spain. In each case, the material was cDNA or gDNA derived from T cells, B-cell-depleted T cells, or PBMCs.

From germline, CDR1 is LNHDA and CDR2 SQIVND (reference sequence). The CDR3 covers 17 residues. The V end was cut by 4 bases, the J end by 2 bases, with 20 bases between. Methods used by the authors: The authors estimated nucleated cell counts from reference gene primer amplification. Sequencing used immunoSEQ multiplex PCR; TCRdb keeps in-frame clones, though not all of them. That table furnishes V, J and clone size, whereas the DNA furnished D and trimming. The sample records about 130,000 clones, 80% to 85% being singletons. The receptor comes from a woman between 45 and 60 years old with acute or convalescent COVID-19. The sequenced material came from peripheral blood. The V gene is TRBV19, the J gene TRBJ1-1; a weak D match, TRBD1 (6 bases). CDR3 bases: TGTGCCAGTAGTAATGGGGGGGCGGCGGGCGTCAACACTGAAGCTTTCTTT. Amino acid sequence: CASSNGGAAGVNTEAFF.